This entry is about one T cell receptor (beta chain). This clonotype was observed a handful of times. It has no known antigen specificity. No per-base quality is available; no much larger clone lies one base away. This entry belongs to a study of identical twins (dated by TCRdb to the mid-2010s). Looking at the study overall: To test whether fetal clonotypes persist, this study deep-sequenced TCR alpha and beta repertoires from monozygotic twins, from unrelated adults of various ages, and from cord blood. Replicate twin experiments were performed at different times using different library preparation protocols to rule out contamination. General study outcomes and caveats: The excess sharing between twins in beta out-of-frame sequences was weaker because fewer shared sequences reduced the signal-to-noise ratio. Zero-insertion analyses could be partly confounded by invariant T cells such as MAIT and iNKT, though diverse VJ usage argued against such confounding for most clonotypes. Because the same donors could not be followed over many years, the conclusions relied on cross-sectional statistical analysis. In monozygotic twins, recombination models systematically underestimated out-of-frame TCR alpha sharing, but the models matched the sharing seen between unrelated individuals. Abundant cord blood beta clonotypes carried fewer insertions; young adult naive repertoires showed a weaker similar trend, while memory repertoires showed none. Compared with coincidental sharing between unrelated individuals, out-of-frame TCR alpha sequences shared between twins showed an excess of sequences with low generation probability.

Libraries were built with 5' RACE. Instrument used: Illumina HiSeq 2000. A universal primer binding site was added through template switching, and the final cDNA carried a unique molecular identifier so that TCR cDNA molecules could be counted accurately. Specific primers in the conserved constant-segment region were used to synthesize first-strand cDNA for the TCR alpha and beta chains. To control for contamination, every cDNA library was double barcoded, receiving both a SMART-Mk sample barcode and Illumina barcodes. TruSeq adapter sequences along with Illumina sample barcodes were introduced in two successive PCR steps. TCR alpha and beta cDNA libraries were sequenced on the Illumina HiSeq platform with custom primers. The study's processing was this. Unique molecular identifiers were extracted from raw reads with MiGEC, and CDR3 positions were determined with MiXCR. Recombination models were inferred per individual with the repgenHMM and IGoR tools using an EM algorithm. Shared clonotype analysis was performed with the tcR package in R, normalizing sharing by the product of cloneset sizes. To study raw recombination without the effects of thymic and clonal selection, out-of-frame nonproductive sequences were analyzed. TCRdb's own reprocessing of the public reads used fastp at Q25 and MiXCR and kept productive beta chains. CDR3 protein sequences are deduplicated, and each keeps its most common genes and DNA. Here the V and J calls rest on TCRdb's processing, not on the authors' analysis. The sample contains 650,000 to 750,000 distinct CDR3 sequences, approximately 21% of them found a single time. The ten largest clones capture 4% to 5.5% of the sample.

Every donor was a healthy Caucasian. Three pairs of female monozygotic twins, all aged 18 to 29 years, were included in the twin cohort. Peripheral blood mononuclear cells were used as the source from which RNA for TCR libraries was isolated. The CDR3 contains 17 residues, cysteine and phenylalanine counted. The entry retains the CDR3 DNA only, 51 bases that are in frame from base 1. As encoded in the germline V gene (reference sequence), CDR1 is LGHDT while CDR2 is YNNKEL. V drops 5 bases and J drops 4 bases, leaving 21 bases in between. This same sample was also part of a study on T cells expressing NK-cell markers. That second publication adds: TCR beta-chain repertoires were profiled in sorted CD3+CD56+NKG2C+, CD3+CD56+NKG2C- and CD3+CD56-NKG2C+ T-cell subsets from roughly eight donors. Among the eight sequenced donors, seven were HCMV-seropositive and one was HCMV-seronegative. In several experiments an anti-gammadeltaTCR antibody was added to restrict sorting to alphabetaTCR-expressing T cells. For more than 5 donors, the dominant CD3+CD56+NKG2C+ clonotypes were among the top 10 CD8+ clonotypes and accounted for about 1.0-7.0% of CD8+ T cells. Those dominant clonotypes were again the most abundant among CD3+CD56-NKG2C+ cells in a handful of donors, at about 25-60.1%. Whether the expanded NKG2C-expressing T cell clones were specific for HCMV antigens remained unclear. The study sequenced eight donors, all healthy volunteers chosen at random: three men and five women. To determine HCMV serostatus, a commercial ELISA kit was used to detect HCMV-specific IgG in serum. For over 5 donors, bulk peripheral blood T-cell repertoires were also sequenced from unsorted PBMC. MIGEC was used to demultiplex reads and group reads by UMI, and MiTCR was used to assemble and quantify clonotypes. To exclude erroneous sequences, only TCR cDNA sequences supported by at least two reads were retained. The tcR package was used for downstream repertoire analysis, and clonotypes were matched between fractions using CDR3 nucleotide sequence together with V segment. Antigen specificity was annotated against VDJdb with VDJmatch, allowing one amino acid substitution in CDR3.

The sample consisted of PBMCs. This clonotype originated in a woman aged 18 to 35 in good health. The chain employs TRBV3-1 and TRBJ2-1; TRBD2 is a possible D gene, resting on 6 matching bases. CDR3 reads: CASSSSGTPALYNEQFF. The nucleotide sequence is TGTGCCAGCAGCTCTTCCGGGACTCCGGCTTTATACAATGAGCAGTTCTTC.